A single sample is the source of the 13 T cell receptor beta chains below, sequenced in a study of response to subunit inactivated influenza vaccine. MiXCR, run by TCRdb on the RT-PCR reads, gives a single entry per CDR3 protein. The table lists 150,000 to 200,000 distinct CDR3 sequences, 12% of them singletons. These data were also filed under a second study, of T cells expressing NK-cell markers. This second report adds: The TCR beta cDNA came from 5'RACE template switching with UMIs.

This specimen was CD8+ T cells sorted from PBMCs, taken about 12 days after vaccination. The receptors come from a man in his forties or fifties who received an inactivated influenza vaccine.

The chain uses TRBV20-1 and TRBJ2-1; D might be TRBD1 (5 bases). In germline, CDR1 is DFQATT, CDR2 SNEGSKA (reference sequence). V lost 4 bases and J 6 bases, leaving 16 bases between the germline ends. This CDR3 contains 14 residues. In DNA, the CDR3 is TGCAGTGCTAAAATAGGGGTGAAGGGCAATGAGCAGTTCTTC. As protein: CSAKIGVKGNEQFF.

This clonotype was counted only a few times. The V call is TRBV12-3 or TRBV12-4, the J call TRBJ2-1; TRBD2 agrees at 10 bases. After removal of 4 bases from V and 5 bases from J, the junction contained 5 bases not matched to a gene. The CDR3 consists of 15 residues. Here the CDR3 reads CASSSSGGRHNEQFF. For the CDR3, the DNA is TGTGCCAGCAGTTCTAGCGGGGGTAGGCACAATGAGCAGTTCTTC.

This clonotype turned up a few times. This chain connects TRBV7-9 to TRBJ1-1; no definite D call. Trimming pared 4 bases from V and 3 bases from J, leaving 15 bases between. CDR3 length equals 15 residues. Per the germline V gene, CDR1 is SEHNR and CDR2 is FQNEAQ (reference sequence). CDR3 sequence: CASSSPPREYTEAFF. CDR3 coding DNA: TGTGCCAGCAGCTCCCCCCCCCGGGAGTACACTGAAGCTTTCTTT.

This chain links TRBV20-1 with TRBJ2-7, with TRBD1 matching 7 bases. V dropped 6 bases and J dropped 0; count of bases not matched to a gene: 5. Germline CDR1 is DFQATT and CDR2 is SNEGSKA (reference sequence). The CDR3 covers 13 residues. DNA for the CDR3: TGCAGTGCAACCGGGACAGACTCCTACGAGCAGTACTTC. It yields the protein CSATGTDSYEQYF.

This clonotype has more than one count but fewer than ten. V and J are TRBV5-1 and TRBJ1-4; 8 positions match TRBD1. V was pared by 5 bases and J by 3 bases, with 6 bases of the junction left unmatched. Germline V lookup: CDR1 SGHRS, CDR2 YFSETQ. The CDR3 spans 15 residues. The DNA of the CDR3 is TGCGCCAGCAGAGAGCAGGGGGCGGCTAATGAAAAACTGTTTTTT. Its protein is CASREQGAANEKLFF.

The chain has TRBV7-2 and TRBJ2-3, with TRBD2 matching 12 bases. The CDR3 contains 16 residues. Per germline, CDR1 SGHTA and CDR2 FQGNSA. With 6 bases clipped from V and 0 bases from J, the junction kept 4 bases outside the gene matches. CDR3 residues: CASRPLAGGSTDTQYF. In nucleotides, the CDR3 is TGTGCCAGCAGACCACTAGCGGGGGGCAGCACAGATACGCAGTATTTT.

This clonotype appeared a few times. The V call is TRBV7-9, the J call TRBJ2-7; a weak D match, TRBD1 (6 bases). The V end lost 0 bases, the J end lost 4 bases, and 13 bases lay between the germline ends. CDR3 length equals 15 residues. The germline V gene encodes CDR1 SEHNR and CDR2 FQNEAQ (reference sequence). In DNA form, the CDR3 reads TGTGCCAGCAGCTTAGCGGGGACACCTAATTACGAGCAGTACTTC. It is translated as CASSLAGTPNYEQYF.

This clonotype was counted ten times or more. V and J are TRBV5-5 and TRBJ1-1, with TRBD1 matching over 7 bases. Losses at the gene ends were 2 bases for V and 5 bases for J; bases not matched to a gene: 12. This CDR3 region has 16 residues. Germline CDR1 reads SGHKS; CDR2 reads YYEKEE (reference sequence). The DNA for the CDR3 is TGTGCCAGCAGCTTCAAAATGACAGGGCTGGGGACTGAAGCTTTCTTT. Amino acid sequence: CASSFKMTGLGTEAFF. The full variable domain, its missing parts supplied by reference TRBV5-5 and TRBJ1-1, is DAGVTQSPTHLIKTRGQQVTLRCSPISGHKSVSWYQQVLGQGPQFIFQYYEKEERGRGNFPDRFSARQFPNYSSELNVNALLLGDSALYLCASSFKMTGLGTEAFFGQGTRLTVV.

In its sample, this clonotype was seen many times. This chain joins TRBV24-1 and TRBJ2-7; 12 nucleotides align to TRBD2. The V and J ends lost 1 base and 4 bases, in that order; junction bases with no gene match: 7. The CDR3 spans 17 residues. Germline V gives CDR1 KGHDR, CDR2 SFDVKD. CDR3 nucleotides: TGTGCCACCAGTGATTTTAACCCGACTAGCGGGAGTTACGAGCAGTACTTC. Protein: CATSDFNPTSGSYEQYF.

This clonotype was counted many times. The chain has TRBV7-9 and TRBJ2-5; 7 nucleotides match TRBD1. Unmatched junction bases numbered 4, after V lost 4 bases and J lost 5 bases. Germline CDR1 SEHNR, CDR2 FQNEAQ (reference sequence). This CDR3 is 13 amino acids long. CDR3 amino acids: CASSSQGQETQYF. The DNA for the CDR3 is TGTGCCAGCAGCTCTCAGGGACAGGAGACCCAGTACTTC. The variable domain in full, completed from reference TRBV7-9 and TRBJ2-5, reads DTGVSQNPRHKITKRGQNVTFRCDPISEHNRLYWYRQTLGQGPEFLTYFQNEAQLEKSRLLSDRFSAERPKGSFSTLEIQRTEQGDSAMYLCASSSQGQETQYFGPGTRLLVL.

This clonotype was seen many times. In DNA, the CDR3 is TGCGCCAGCAGCTTGGTGTGGACGGGAACTGAAGCTTTCTTT. Protein product: CASSLVWTGTEAFF. The chain couples TRBV5-1 to TRBJ1-1; D ambiguous. The germline V and J ends were trimmed by 0 bases and 5 bases, with 11 bases remaining between them. The germline CDR1 and CDR2 sequences are SGHRS and YFSETQ. The CDR3 is 14 residues long. Looking up the rest from reference TRBV5-1 and TRBJ1-1 gives the full variable domain: KAGVTQTPRYLIKTRGQQVTLSCSPISGHRSVSWYQQTPGQGLQFLFEYFSETQRNKGNFPGRFSGRQFSNSRSEMNVSTLELGDSALYLCASSLVWTGTEAFFGQGTRLTVV.

In DNA form, the CDR3 reads TGTGCCAGCAGTTCCGGGACACCTCTCTACTATGGCTACACCTTC. Translated: CASSSGTPLYYGYTF. V usage is TRBV2 and J usage is TRBJ1-2; a weak D match, TRBD1 (6 bases). Germline loops: CDR1 SNHLY, CDR2 FYNNEI. The V gene lost 5 bases and the J gene lost 3 bases, with 16 bases spanning the gap. The CDR3 totals 15 residues.

The V call is TRBV19, the J call TRBJ2-7; the D gene is possibly TRBD2 (5 bases). This CDR3 spans 13 amino acids. V was clipped by 3 bases and J by 7 bases, with 13 bases between them. Per germline, CDR1 LNHDA and CDR2 SQIVND (reference sequence). Here the CDR3 reads CASSIGSWAEQYF. The DNA for the CDR3 is TGTGCCAGTAGTATTGGGAGTTGGGCTGAGCAGTACTTC.